A selection of T cell receptor beta chains follows, all from one sample in a study of human thymus T cells. Data came from immunoSEQ multiplex PCR; TCRdb stores just in-frame clones and leaves some out. The top ten hold about 0.13% of the sample, which has tens of thousands of clones, approximately 95% seen once. Sequenced: blood. All receptors derive from a boy younger than two with a congenital heart defect but otherwise immunologically healthy. CDR3s include the opening cysteine and the closing phenylalanine or tryptophan. The D gene is left open where the match is weak.

CDR3nt	CDR3aa	v_gene	j_gene	d_gene	len
TGCAGCGTTGCCGGGACGTACCAAGAGACCCAGTACTTC	CSVAGTYQETQYF	TRBV29-1	TRBJ2-5	.	13
TGTGCCAGCAGCGCGCCAGAGCGCGCGGGGGTTGAGCAGTTCTTC	CASSAPERAGVEQFF	TRBV7-2	TRBJ2-1	TRBD2	15
TGCGCCAGCAGCTTGACTAGCGGGGGAACGCAGTATTTT	CASSLTSGGTQYF	TRBV5-1	TRBJ2-3	TRBD2	13
TGTGCCAGCAGCTTGGTAGTCGGATCCTACGAGCAGTACTTC	CASSLVVGSYEQYF	TRBV5-5	TRBJ2-7	.	14
TGTGCCTGGGCCTGGGGCTATGGCTACACCTTC	CAWAWGYGYTF	TRBV30	TRBJ1-2	.	11
TGTGCCAGCAGCAAAGTGGGCAGGGAAGGAGATACGCAGTATTTT	CASSKVGREGDTQYF	TRBV21-1	TRBJ2-3	.	15
TGTGCCAGCAGCCAAGACCCCCAGAGGGGTTCACCCCTCCACTTT	CASSQDPQRGSPLHF	TRBV4-2	TRBJ1-6	.	15
TGTGCCAGCAGCTCCCCTGGTGAGCAGTACTTC	CASSSPGEQYF	TRBV7-2	TRBJ2-7	.	11
TGTGCCAGTAGTCAAGGGACATTCCCCCCCCAGCATTTT	CASSQGTFPPQHF	TRBV19	TRBJ1-5	.	13
TGTGCCAGCAGCCAAACTAGCGGGGGCTCCTACAATGAGCAGTTCTTC	CASSQTSGGSYNEQFF	TRBV14	TRBJ2-1	TRBD2	16
TGTGCCAGCAGTCTATTTACAGGGTCTGGAAACACCATATATTTT	CASSLFTGSGNTIYF	TRBV6-6	TRBJ1-3	.	15
TGTGCCAGCAAAATGACGGGAATGAACACTGAAGCTTTCTTT	CASKMTGMNTEAFF	TRBV27	TRBJ1-1	.	14
TGTGCCAGCAGCGTAGCTACAACAGGGGGCACTAGCGGGGGCCCCGGGGAGCTGTTTTTT	CASSVATTGGTSGGPGELFF	TRBV9	TRBJ2-2	TRBD2	20
TGTGCCAGCAGCCAAGGACAATATGGCTACACCTTC	CASSQGQYGYTF	TRBV4-2	TRBJ1-2	.	12